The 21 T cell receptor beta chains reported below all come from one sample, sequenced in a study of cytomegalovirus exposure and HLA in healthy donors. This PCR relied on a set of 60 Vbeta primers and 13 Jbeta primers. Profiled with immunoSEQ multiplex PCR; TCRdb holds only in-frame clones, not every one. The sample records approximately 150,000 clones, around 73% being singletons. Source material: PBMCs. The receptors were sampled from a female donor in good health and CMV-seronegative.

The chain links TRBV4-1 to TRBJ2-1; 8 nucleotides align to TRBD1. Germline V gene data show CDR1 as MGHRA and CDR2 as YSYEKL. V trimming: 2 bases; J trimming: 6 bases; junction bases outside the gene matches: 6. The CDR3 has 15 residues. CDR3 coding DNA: TGCGCCAGCAGCCAATACACGACAGGGGTCAATGAGCAGTTCTTC. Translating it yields CASSQYTTGVNEQFF.

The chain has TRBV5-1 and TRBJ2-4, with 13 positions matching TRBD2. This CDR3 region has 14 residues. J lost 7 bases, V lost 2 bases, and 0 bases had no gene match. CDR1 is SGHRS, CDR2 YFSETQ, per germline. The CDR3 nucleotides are TGCGCCAGCAGCTTACTAGCGGGAGGGAACATTCAGTACTTC. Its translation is CASSLLAGGNIQYF.

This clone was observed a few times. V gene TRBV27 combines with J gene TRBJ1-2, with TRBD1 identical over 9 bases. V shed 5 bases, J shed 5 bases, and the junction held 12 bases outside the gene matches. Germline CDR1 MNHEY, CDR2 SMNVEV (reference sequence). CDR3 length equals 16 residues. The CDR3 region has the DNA TGTGCCAGCAGTCCCTCCGACAGGGGGAAGGTGTATGGCTACACCTTC. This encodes CASSPSDRGKVYGYTF.

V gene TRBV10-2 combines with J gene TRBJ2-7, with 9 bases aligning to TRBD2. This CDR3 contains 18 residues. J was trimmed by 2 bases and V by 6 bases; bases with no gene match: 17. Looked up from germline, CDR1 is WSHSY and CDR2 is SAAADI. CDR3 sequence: CASSRVTQSGGNPYEQYF. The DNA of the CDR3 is TGCGCCAGCAGCCGAGTTACCCAAAGCGGGGGGAATCCCTACGAGCAGTACTTC.

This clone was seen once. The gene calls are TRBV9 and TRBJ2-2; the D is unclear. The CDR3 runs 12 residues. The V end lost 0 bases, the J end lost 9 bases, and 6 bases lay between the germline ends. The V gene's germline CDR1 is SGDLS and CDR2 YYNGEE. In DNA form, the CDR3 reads TGTGCCAGCAGCGTAGATGCGAGGGAGCTGTTTTTT. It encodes CASSVDARELFF.

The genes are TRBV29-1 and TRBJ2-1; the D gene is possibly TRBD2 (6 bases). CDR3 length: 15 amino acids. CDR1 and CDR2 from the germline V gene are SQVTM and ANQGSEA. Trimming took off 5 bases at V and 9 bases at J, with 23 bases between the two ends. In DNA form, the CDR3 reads TGCAGCGTTCTGGGAGGCAACTCAGGGACGGGTGAGCAGTTCTTC. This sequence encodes CSVLGGNSGTGEQFF.

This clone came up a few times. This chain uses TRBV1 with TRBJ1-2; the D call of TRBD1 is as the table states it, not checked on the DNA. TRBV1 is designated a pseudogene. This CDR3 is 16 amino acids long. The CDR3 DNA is TGCACCAGCAGCCAATCAATACAGGGGGTGGAGAATGGCTACACCTTC. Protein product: CTSSQSIQGVENGYTF.

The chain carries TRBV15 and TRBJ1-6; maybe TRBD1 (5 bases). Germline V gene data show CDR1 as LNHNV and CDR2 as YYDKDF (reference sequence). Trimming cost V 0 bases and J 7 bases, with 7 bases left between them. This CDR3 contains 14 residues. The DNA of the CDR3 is TGTGCCACCAGCAGAGAAGGGGCGAATTCACCCCTCCACTTT. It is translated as CATSREGANSPLHF.

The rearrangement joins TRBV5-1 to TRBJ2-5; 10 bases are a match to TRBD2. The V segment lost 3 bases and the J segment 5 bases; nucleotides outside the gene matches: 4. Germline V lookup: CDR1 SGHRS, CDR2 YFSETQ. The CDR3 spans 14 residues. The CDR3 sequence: CASSSIAGGETQYF. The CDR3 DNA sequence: TGCGCCAGCAGCTCTATAGCGGGAGGCGAGACCCAGTACTTC.

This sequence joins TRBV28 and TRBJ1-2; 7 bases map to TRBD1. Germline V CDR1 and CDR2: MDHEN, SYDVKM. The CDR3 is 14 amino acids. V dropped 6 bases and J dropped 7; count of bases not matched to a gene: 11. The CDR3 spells CASRISTGRLGYTF. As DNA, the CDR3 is TGTGCCAGCAGAATTTCGACAGGGCGGCTTGGCTACACCTTC.

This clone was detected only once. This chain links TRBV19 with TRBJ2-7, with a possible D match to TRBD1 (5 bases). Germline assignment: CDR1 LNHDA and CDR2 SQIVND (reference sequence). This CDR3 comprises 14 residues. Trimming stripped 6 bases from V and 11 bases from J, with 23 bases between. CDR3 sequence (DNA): TGTGCCAGTAGGGCGACGGAAGGGGCGGCTAGGGAGTACTTC. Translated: CASRATEGAAREYF.

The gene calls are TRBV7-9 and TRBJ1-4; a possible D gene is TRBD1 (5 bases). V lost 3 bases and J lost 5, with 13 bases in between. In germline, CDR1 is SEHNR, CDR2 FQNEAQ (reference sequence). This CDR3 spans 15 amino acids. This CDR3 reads CASSLGDSQNEKLFF. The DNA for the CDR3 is TGTGCCAGCAGCTTGGGGGACTCCCAAAATGAAAAACTGTTTTTT.

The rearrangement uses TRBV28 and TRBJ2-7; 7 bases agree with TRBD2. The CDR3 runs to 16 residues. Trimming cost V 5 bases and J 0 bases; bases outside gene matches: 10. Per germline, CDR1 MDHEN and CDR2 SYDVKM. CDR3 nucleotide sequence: TGTGCCAGCAGTATGATGGGAGGGTCCAGCTCCTACGAGCAGTACTTC. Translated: CASSMMGGSSSYEQYF.

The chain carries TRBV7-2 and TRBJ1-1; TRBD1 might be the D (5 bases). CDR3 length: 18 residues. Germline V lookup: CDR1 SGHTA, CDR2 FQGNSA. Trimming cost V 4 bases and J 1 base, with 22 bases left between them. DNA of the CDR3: TGTGCCAGCAGCTACCGGACACCGGCAGGTATTGGGAACACTGAAGCTTTCTTT. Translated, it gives CASSYRTPAGIGNTEAFF.

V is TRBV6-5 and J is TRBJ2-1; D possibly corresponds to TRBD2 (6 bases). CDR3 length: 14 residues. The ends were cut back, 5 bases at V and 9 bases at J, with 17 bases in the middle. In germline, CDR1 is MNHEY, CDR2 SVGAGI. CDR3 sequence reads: CASSESTRLGEQFF. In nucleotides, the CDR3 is TGTGCCAGCAGTGAGTCGACTAGATTGGGTGAGCAGTTCTTC.

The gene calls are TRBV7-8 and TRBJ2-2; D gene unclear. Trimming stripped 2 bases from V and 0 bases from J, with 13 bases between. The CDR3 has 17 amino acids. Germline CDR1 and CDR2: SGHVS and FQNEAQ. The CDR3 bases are TGTGCCAGCAGCTTATGGTTCGTGGCCCCGAACACCGGGGAGCTGTTTTTT. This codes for CASSLWFVAPNTGELFF.

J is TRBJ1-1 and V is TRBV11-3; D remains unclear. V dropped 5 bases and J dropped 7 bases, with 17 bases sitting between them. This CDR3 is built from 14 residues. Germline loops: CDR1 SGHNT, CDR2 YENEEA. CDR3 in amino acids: CASSLGRESSEAFF. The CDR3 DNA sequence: TGTGCCAGCAGCCTCGGGCGGGAAAGTAGTGAAGCTTTCTTT.

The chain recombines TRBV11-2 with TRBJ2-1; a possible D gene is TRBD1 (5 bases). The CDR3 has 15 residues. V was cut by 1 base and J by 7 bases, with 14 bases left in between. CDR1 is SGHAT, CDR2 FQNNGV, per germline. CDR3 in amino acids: CASSLAGQGRNEQFF. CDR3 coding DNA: TGTGCCAGCAGCTTAGCAGGGCAGGGTCGGAATGAGCAGTTCTTC.

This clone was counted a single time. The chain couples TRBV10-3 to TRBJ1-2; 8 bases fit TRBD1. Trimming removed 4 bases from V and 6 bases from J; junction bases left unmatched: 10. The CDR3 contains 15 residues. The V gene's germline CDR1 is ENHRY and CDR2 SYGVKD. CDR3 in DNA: TGTGCCATCAGTGGGTCCCTCACAGGGGGGCATGGCTACACCTTC. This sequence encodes CAISGSLTGGHGYTF.

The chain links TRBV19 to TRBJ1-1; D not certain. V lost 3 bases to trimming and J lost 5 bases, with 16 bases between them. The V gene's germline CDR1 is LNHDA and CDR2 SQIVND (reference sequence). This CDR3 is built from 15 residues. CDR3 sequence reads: CASSMVGLGVTEAFF. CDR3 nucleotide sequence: TGTGCCAGTAGTATGGTAGGGCTGGGAGTTACTGAAGCTTTCTTT. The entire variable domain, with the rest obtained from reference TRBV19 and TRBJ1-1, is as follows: DGGITQSPKYLFRKEGQNVTLSCEQNLNHDAMYWYRQDPGQGLRLIYYSQIVNDFQKGDIAEGYSVSREKKESFPLTVTSAQKNPTAFYLCASSMVGLGVTEAFFGQGTRLTVV.

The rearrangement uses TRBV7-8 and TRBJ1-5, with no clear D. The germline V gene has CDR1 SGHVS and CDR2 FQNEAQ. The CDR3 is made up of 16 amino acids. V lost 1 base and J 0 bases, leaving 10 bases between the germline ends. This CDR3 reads CASSLGVPYSNQPQHF. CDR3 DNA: TGTGCCAGCAGCTTAGGTGTGCCCTATAGCAATCAGCCCCAGCATTTT.